What follows describes a single TCR beta chain. No antigen is known for it. No quality values exist for individual bases; no much larger clone is one base distant. These data come from a study of T cells after posttransplantation cyclophosphamide (dated by TCRdb to between 2015 and 2016). In the study overall: T cell repertoire reconstitution was tracked by TRB sequencing after myeloablative bone marrow transplantation in which posttransplantation cyclophosphamide was used as GVHD prophylaxis. Public TRB sequences were queried against a database of over 3,600 sequences associated with responses to pathogens, tumor antigens, self-antigens and alloantigens. In 3 patients, TRB sequencing was also performed on up to roughly 3 more blood samples taken 2 to 5.2 years after transplant, and in 4 patients, pretransplant blood was also TRB-sequenced. Blood from all 30 or so PTCy patients who had 1-year posttransplant specimens underwent TRB sequencing. TRA and TRB clonality were tightly correlated in about 10 samples, so subsequent TCR analyses focused on TRB only. Samples from 30 to 40 PTCy-treated patients and roughly 17 related bone marrow donors of those patients were subjected to antigen receptor sequencing.

CDR1 is given as MNHNY and CDR2 as SVGAGI, both from the germline V gene (reference sequence). From its cysteine to its phenylalanine, the CDR3 spans 14 amino acids. Just CDR3 DNA is preserved here, 42 bases in frame from base 1. At the junction V is shortened by 6 bases and J by 0 bases, with 10 bases in between. TRB sequencing was run on genomic DNA with either the immunoSEQ assay at survey resolution or the hsTCRB kit. Turning to the authors' computational methods: The immunoSEQ software was used for initial read processing, and the LymphoSeq R package was used for repertoire analyses. Clonality was computed as 1 minus normalized Shannon entropy, and a Gini coefficient was also calculated for each TRB dataset. To infer phenotypes in unsorted samples, TRB sequences from sorted subsets of the recipient or donor were mapped onto the unsorted samples of the same recipient. The table was pulled from immuneACCESS by TCRdb, which kept in-frame rearrangements only. Such tables lose some clones; where checked, under half of the loss comes from unresolved V genes, and the rest has no known cause. The DNA gave D and trimming, while V, J and clone size come from that table. This sample lists tens of thousands of clones; around 93% were detected once. The top ten clones comprise nearly 3% of the sample.

Related bone marrow donors provided peripheral blood samples on the day of marrow donation. Mononuclear cells from peripheral blood and bone marrow were separated by Ficoll-Hypaque density centrifugation and then cryopreserved. Paper-wide results and their limitations: Donor-recipient similarity was low at 1-2 months but increased during the first year, and donor CD8+ memory clones often dominated later blood repertoires. Across 40 to 55 patients, TRB clonality was highly associated with recipient CMV seropositivity and CMV reactivation, and PTCy diversity was similar to diversity in CNI/methotrexate controls. The TRB repertoires of T cells infiltrating skin or GI tract showed only limited overlap with the TRB repertoires of T cells in blood.

The sequence derives from a woman in her thirties in good health and a related stem cell transplant donor. The receptor chain draws on TRBV6-6 and TRBJ2-3, with no confidently assigned D gene. Source material: PBMCs. The DNA sequence is TGTGCCAGCAGAGTTACGACTAGCACAGATACGCAGTATTTT. The encoded protein is CASRVTTSTDTQYF.